The rows below give T cell receptor beta chains drawn from one sample of a study of blood T cell repertoires in COVID-19. Assay used: immunoSEQ multiplex PCR; TCRdb lists only in-frame clones, some missing. The repertoire includes 300,000 to 350,000 clones, around 87% of them detected once, and under 6.5% sits in the top ten. The sample consisted of peripheral blood. These receptors came from a woman aged 45 to 65 with COVID-19, enrolled during active disease. CDR3s include the opening cysteine and the closing phenylalanine or tryptophan. The D gene is left open where the match is weak. A clone size is listed for some rows: how often the clone was seen (once, few, many), or a class if it is expanded.

clone size: .
V gene: TRBV9
J gene: TRBJ2-1
D gene: TRBD2
CDR3 protein: CASSVGTSGYNEQFF
CDR3 DNA: TGTGCCAGCAGCGTCGGGACTAGCGGTTACAATGAGCAGTTCTTC

clone size: once
V gene: TRBV5-1
J gene: TRBJ1-1
D gene: .
CDR3 protein: CASSTGNTEAFF
CDR3 DNA: TGCGCCAGCAGCACAGGGAACACTGAAGCTTTCTTT

clone size: .
V gene: TRBV15
J gene: TRBJ1-4
D gene: .
CDR3 protein: CATSPGDGFNEKLFF
CDR3 DNA: TGTGCCACCAGCCCCGGAGACGGTTTTAATGAAAAACTGTTTTTT

clone size: .
V gene: TRBV19
J gene: TRBJ1-5
D gene: .
CDR3 protein: CASSANPGHNSNQPQHF
CDR3 DNA: TGTGCCAGTAGTGCCAACCCGGGACACAATAGCAATCAGCCCCAGCATTTT

clone size: .
V gene: TRBV28
J gene: TRBJ2-7
D gene: TRBD2
CDR3 protein: CASSWTSGNSYEQYF
CDR3 DNA: TGTGCCAGCAGTTGGACTAGCGGAAACTCCTACGAGCAGTACTTC

clone size: once
V gene: TRBV3-1/TRBV3-2
J gene: TRBJ1-4
D gene: .
CDR3 protein: CASRKGVGSIEKLFF
CDR3 DNA: TGTGCCAGCAGAAAAGGGGTGGGCTCGATTGAAAAACTGTTTTTT

clone size: .
V gene: TRBV19
J gene: TRBJ2-4
D gene: .
CDR3 protein: CASKERAGKNIQYF
CDR3 DNA: TGTGCCAGTAAAGAAAGGGCGGGAAAAAACATTCAGTACTTC

clone size: once
V gene: TRBV12-3/TRBV12-4
J gene: TRBJ1-4
D gene: .
CDR3 protein: CASRRGLDEKLFF
CDR3 DNA: TGTGCCAGCCGAAGGGGCTTGGATGAAAAACTGTTTTTT

clone size: few
V gene: TRBV30
J gene: TRBJ2-5
D gene: TRBD1
CDR3 protein: CAWSVLKGAGETQYF
CDR3 DNA: TGTGCCTGGAGTGTACTTAAGGGGGCAGGAGAGACCCAGTACTTC

clone size: .
V gene: TRBV24-1
J gene: TRBJ2-2
D gene: TRBD2
CDR3 protein: CATSGAGGWDTGELFF
CDR3 DNA: TGTGCCACCAGCGGAGCGGGAGGGTGGGACACCGGGGAGCTGTTTTTT